These 14 T cell receptor beta chains originate from one sample sequenced in a study of blood T cell repertoires in COVID-19. Profiled with immunoSEQ multiplex PCR; TCRdb holds only in-frame clones, not every one. The sample lists 300,000 to 400,000 clones, approximately 90% occurring once. The sequenced sample consisted of peripheral blood. These receptors came from a man aged 30-40 years with COVID-19, enrolled during active disease.

This chain connects TRBV11-2 to TRBJ2-3; TRBD2 is a possible D gene (5 bases). Trimming left V 7 bases short and J 5 bases short, with 10 bases between. The V gene's germline CDR1 is SGHAT and CDR2 FQNNGV. CDR3 size: 12 residues. This CDR3 is CASTSGEDTQYF. The CDR3 DNA sequence: TGTGCCAGCACCTCCGGGGAAGATACGCAGTATTTT.

The chain uses TRBV10-3 and TRBJ2-7; D uncertain. The V gene's germline CDR1 is ENHRY and CDR2 SYGVKD. V lost 6 bases, J lost 0 bases, and 12 bases lay in between. This CDR3 contains 14 residues. This chain's CDR3 is CAIRTTENSYEQYF. The CDR3 nucleotides are TGTGCCATCAGGACAACAGAAAACTCCTACGAGCAGTACTTC.

The chain recombines TRBV2 with TRBJ2-5; D perhaps matches TRBD2 (6 bases). The V gene lost 3 bases and the J gene lost 4 bases, with 9 bases spanning the gap. CDR1 and CDR2 from the germline V gene are SNHLY and FYNNEI. The CDR3 runs to 13 residues. CDR3 protein: CASSEGLVETQYF. The CDR3 bases are TGTGCCAGCAGTGAGGGACTCGTAGAGACCCAGTACTTC.

The chain combines TRBV15 with TRBJ2-4; 10 nucleotides align to TRBD1. CDR1 is LNHNV, CDR2 YYDKDF, per germline (reference sequence). V gave up 4 bases and J gave up 4 bases; unmatched junction bases: 1. The CDR3 runs 14 residues. CDR3 DNA: TGTGCCACCAGCATGGACAGGGGGAAAAACATTCAGTACTTC. It yields the protein CATSMDRGKNIQYF. Full variable domain (outside the CDR3, taken from reference TRBV15 and TRBJ2-4): DAMVIQNPRYQVTQFGKPVTLSCSQTLNHNVMYWYQQKSSQAPKLLFHYYDKDFNNEADTPDNFQSRRPNTSFCFLDIRSPGLGDTAMYLCATSMDRGKNIQYFGAGTRLSVL.

V is TRBV24-1 and J is TRBJ1-5; no definite D call. There are 12 residues in the CDR3. Per the germline V gene, CDR1 is KGHDR and CDR2 is SFDVKD. With 2 bases removed from V and 7 bases from J, the gap between germline ends came to 5 bases. DNA for the CDR3: TGTGCCACCAGTGATTCTCGGCAGCCCCAGCATTTT. Encoded protein: CATSDSRQPQHF.

The chain has TRBV2 and TRBJ1-5; D possibly corresponds to TRBD1 (5 bases). Germline CDR1 reads SNHLY; CDR2 reads FYNNEI. V lost 3 bases to trimming and J lost 2 bases, with 8 bases between them. This CDR3 contains 14 residues. The CDR3 region has the DNA TGTGCCAGCAGTGATTCGGGGGGCAATCAGCCCCAGCATTTT. This gives the protein CASSDSGGNQPQHF.

This clone was seen a single time. This chain uses TRBV6-5 with TRBJ2-4; TRBD2 matches at 9 bases. Trimming cost V 2 bases and J 6 bases; bases outside gene matches: 5. The CDR3 consists of 15 residues. Per germline, CDR1 MNHEY and CDR2 SVGAGI. The CDR3 is CASSYGSSGRNIQYF. The DNA of the CDR3 is TGTGCCAGCAGTTACGGTAGTAGCGGGAGAAACATTCAGTACTTC.

The chain carries TRBV29-1 and TRBJ1-1, with D maybe TRBD1 (5 bases). Germline CDR1 SQVTM, CDR2 ANQGSEA. The CDR3 has 12 residues. Trimming stripped 0 bases from V and 13 bases from J, with 15 bases between. In DNA, the CDR3 is TGCAGCGTTGAAGATGGACCAACGGGGGTTTTCTTT. This encodes CSVEDGPTGVFF. The full variable domain, in which reference TRBV29-1 and TRBJ1-1 provide the parts outside the CDR3, is SAVISQKPSRDICQRGTSLTIQCQVDSQVTMMFWYRQQPGQSLTLIATANQGSEATYESGFVIDKFPISRPNLTFSTLTVSNMSPEDSSIYLCSVEDGPTGVFFGQGTRLTVV.

This rearrangement joins TRBV7-2 to TRBJ2-7; 11 positions match TRBD2. The CDR3 is 13 residues long. The V segment lost 1 base and the J segment 7 bases; nucleotides outside the gene matches: 0. CDR1 and CDR2 (germline): SGHTA, FQGNSA. CDR3 loop: CASSLGLAGEQYF. In DNA form, the CDR3 reads TGTGCCAGCAGCTTAGGACTAGCGGGGGAGCAGTACTTC. Looking up the rest from reference TRBV7-2 and TRBJ2-7 gives the full variable domain: GAGVSQSPSNKVTEKGKDVELRCDPISGHTALYWYRQSLGQGLEFLIYFQGNSAPDKSGLPSDRFSAERTGGSVSTLTIQRTQQEDSAVYLCASSLGLAGEQYFGPGTRLTVT.

In this sample, this clone turned up once. This chain links TRBV4-2 with TRBJ2-7, with D maybe TRBD2 (6 bases). Germline V gene sequence: CDR1 LGHNA, CDR2 YNFKEQ. The V and J ends lost 3 bases and 1 base respectively, with 10 bases between them. This CDR3 has 14 residues. This CDR3 reads CASSHPEGSYEQYF. As DNA, the CDR3 is TGTGCCAGCAGCCATCCGGAGGGGTCCTACGAGCAGTACTTC.

This clone was seen a single time. The chain employs TRBV5-4 and TRBJ2-3; 9 nucleotides match TRBD2. This CDR3 comprises 16 residues. CDR1 SGHNT and CDR2 YYREEE come from the germline V gene (reference sequence). Trimming cost V 0 bases and J 2 bases; bases outside gene matches: 4. The CDR3 protein is CASSLGLAADTDTQYF. For the CDR3, the DNA is TGTGCCAGCAGCTTGGGACTAGCGGCCGACACAGATACGCAGTATTTT. The full variable domain, its missing parts supplied by reference TRBV5-4 and TRBJ2-3, is ETGVTQSPTHLIKTRGQQVTLRCSSQSGHNTVSWYQQALGQGPQFIFQYYREEENGRGNFPPRFSGLQFPNYSSELNVNALELDDSALYLCASSLGLAADTDTQYFGPGTRLTVL.

This chain links TRBV30 with TRBJ2-2, with 9 bases identical to TRBD1. J was trimmed by 2 bases and V by 5 bases; bases with no gene match: 12. CDR1 is GTSNPN and CDR2 is SVGIG in the germline V gene (reference sequence). The CDR3 sequence is 17 residues long. The CDR3 coding sequence is TGTGCCTGGGGATCAGGGGACAGGGACCCTAACACCGGGGAGCTGTTTTTT. Residues: CAWGSGDRDPNTGELFF.

This chain uses TRBV19 with TRBJ2-7, with TRBD1 matching 9 bases. This CDR3 is built from 13 residues. The V gene's germline CDR1 is LNHDA and CDR2 SQIVND (reference sequence). The V gene end was trimmed by 5 bases and the J gene end by 4 bases; junction bases not matched to a gene: 3. DNA of the CDR3: TGTGCCAGTAGTGTACAGGGGGCGTACGAGCAGTACTTC. It yields the protein CASSVQGAYEQYF.

The chain combines TRBV9 with TRBJ1-6, with 8 bases lining up with TRBD1. The CDR3 sequence is 14 residues long. The J segment lost 9 bases and the V segment lost 4 bases, leaving 6 bases of the junction unmatched. Germline lookup yields CDR1 SGDLS and CDR2 YYNGEE. The CDR3 region is CASSFGQGGSPLHF. The CDR3 bases are TGTGCCAGCAGCTTCGGACAGGGAGGTTCACCCCTCCACTTT.